These T cell receptor beta chains were read from a single sample in a study of vaccination effects on CD4 cells after COVID-19. The table came from immunoSEQ multiplex PCR; TCRdb's copy has only in-frame clones and leaves some out. This sample carries approximately 74,000 clones, roughly 75% of them seen once, and the ten largest clones take approximately 2.2%. These receptors' targets are unknown. The material sequenced was CD4+ T cells from PBMCs cultured without peptide, taken after COVID-19 vaccination. Receptors originate from a human donor who received a COVID-19 vaccine. The CDR3 runs from the conserved cysteine through the conserved F or W. The order of the fields is D gene, V gene, J gene, clone size, CDR3 protein, CDR3 DNA. A D gene is named only where the DNA matches it firmly. Clone size is stated in some rows and not others, as once, few, many or a class when expanded.

D: -; V: TRBV21-1; J: TRBJ1-4; size: -; CDR3: CASNPWGRSNEKLFF; DNA: TGTGCCAGCAATCCCTGGGGCCGATCTAATGAAAAACTGTTTTTT
D: -; V: TRBV4-1; J: TRBJ2-2; size: few; CDR3: CASSQRTGWTGELFF; DNA: TGCGCCAGCAGCCAACGAACAGGGTGGACCGGGGAGCTGTTTTTT
D: -; V: TRBV4-2; J: TRBJ2-1; size: -; CDR3: CASSQDMAGPNNEQFF; DNA: TGTGCCAGCAGCCAAGATATGGCGGGGCCAAACAATGAGCAGTTCTTC
D: TRBD1; V: TRBV28; J: TRBJ1-5; size: few; CDR3: CASRWTGNQPQHF; DNA: TGTGCCAGCAGATGGACAGGGAATCAGCCCCAGCATTTT
D: -; V: TRBV25-1; J: TRBJ1-4; size: -; CDR3: CASSEYLGATNEKLFF; DNA: TGTGCCAGCAGTGAATACCTTGGGGCAACTAATGAAAAACTGTTTTTT
D: -; V: TRBV6-5; J: TRBJ1-3; size: few; CDR3: CASSYGVFSGNTIYF; DNA: TGTGCCAGCAGTTACGGGGTATTCTCTGGAAACACCATATATTTT
D: -; V: TRBV5-1; J: TRBJ1-6; size: -; CDR3: CASSSVDRHNSPLHF; DNA: TGCGCCAGCAGCTCCGTCGACAGACATAATTCACCCCTCCACTTT
D: TRBD1; V: TRBV4-2; J: TRBJ2-3; size: -; CDR3: CASSRMQGTGTTDTQYF; DNA: TGTGCCAGCAGCCGGATGCAAGGGACAGGGACCACAGATACGCAGTATTTT
D: -; V: TRBV19; J: TRBJ1-1; size: -; CDR3: CASSKDLRSAFF; DNA: TGTGCCAGTAGTAAGGACCTTCGGTCGGCTTTCTTT
D: TRBD1; V: TRBV18; J: TRBJ2-3; size: -; CDR3: CASSTGTGTSTDTQYF; DNA: TGTGCCAGCTCAACCGGGACAGGAACGAGCACAGATACGCAGTATTTT
D: -; V: TRBV5-1; J: TRBJ1-1; size: few; CDR3: CASSLVEGSFGTEAFF; DNA: TGCGCCAGCAGCTTGGTAGAGGGAAGTTTTGGCACTGAAGCTTTCTTT
D: TRBD1; V: TRBV4-1; J: TRBJ1-4; size: -; CDR3: CASSQVGGTGNEKLFF; DNA: TGCGCCAGCAGCCAAGTTGGGGGGACAGGGAATGAAAAACTGTTTTTT
D: -; V: TRBV6-2/TRBV6-3; J: TRBJ2-1; size: once; CDR3: CASSYPGDTMFF; DNA: TGTGCCAGCAGTTATCCAGGGGACACCATGTTCTTC
D: -; V: TRBV9; J: TRBJ1-3; size: few; CDR3: CASSETGYSGNTIYF; DNA: TGTGCCAGCAGCGAAACAGGGTACTCTGGAAACACCATATATTTT
D: -; V: TRBV5-1; J: TRBJ1-2; size: -; CDR3: CASSFNPGDGYTF; DNA: TGCGCCAGCAGCTTTAACCCAGGGGACGGCTACACCTTC
D: -; V: TRBV19; J: TRBJ1-2; size: -; CDR3: CASSRGWTPGTYGYTF; DNA: TGTGCCAGTAGTAGGGGTTGGACACCAGGGACCTATGGCTACACCTTC
D: -; V: TRBV30; J: TRBJ2-3; size: -; CDR3: CAWSVGQFTDTQYF; DNA: TGTGCCTGGAGTGTAGGCCAGTTCACAGATACGCAGTATTTT
D: -; V: TRBV19; J: TRBJ2-2; size: -; CDR3: CASRSRGFNTGELFF; DNA: TGTGCCAGTAGAAGCAGGGGTTTCAACACCGGGGAGCTGTTTTTT
D: -; V: TRBV4-1; J: TRBJ2-1; size: -; CDR3: CASSQWGNYNEQFF; DNA: TGCGCCAGCAGCCAATGGGGGAACTACAATGAGCAGTTCTTC
D: -; V: TRBV3-1/TRBV3-2; J: TRBJ1-4; size: -; CDR3: CASRQGYATNEKLFF; DNA: TGTGCCAGCAGACAGGGATATGCAACTAATGAAAAACTGTTTTTT
D: TRBD1; V: TRBV27; J: TRBJ1-5; size: -; CDR3: CASSRGQGRVGQPQHF; DNA: TGTGCCAGCAGTCGCGGACAGGGCCGCGTAGGTCAGCCCCAGCATTTT
D: -; V: TRBV19; J: TRBJ1-2; size: -; CDR3: CASSGQIYGYTF; DNA: TGTGCCAGTAGCGGACAGATTTATGGCTACACCTTC
D: -; V: TRBV7-6; J: TRBJ1-4; size: -; CDR3: CASSHPPGQRNEKLFF; DNA: TGTGCCAGCAGTCACCCTCCGGGGCAAAGAAATGAAAAACTGTTTTTT
D: -; V: TRBV7-2; J: TRBJ1-2; size: -; CDR3: CASSLSAGNYGYTF; DNA: TGTGCCAGCAGCTTATCGGCGGGGAACTATGGCTACACCTTC
D: TRBD1; V: TRBV19; J: TRBJ1-1; size: -; CDR3: CASSAGDRVGVRAFF; DNA: TGTGCCAGTAGTGCGGGGGACAGGGTTGGGGTGAGAGCTTTCTTT
D: TRBD1; V: TRBV18; J: TRBJ2-1; size: -; CDR3: CASSPDRVSYNEQFF; DNA: TGTGCCAGCTCACCTGACAGGGTATCCTACAATGAGCAGTTCTTC
D: -; V: TRBV4-3; J: TRBJ1-1; size: -; CDR3: CASSHQREGTEAFF; DNA: TGCGCCAGCAGCCACCAACGAGAGGGCACTGAAGCTTTCTTT
D: TRBD1; V: TRBV19; J: TRBJ2-2; size: -; CDR3: CATPRGQGFTGELFF; DNA: TGTGCCACCCCCAGGGGACAGGGGTTCACCGGGGAGCTGTTTTTT
D: -; V: TRBV19; J: TRBJ1-1; size: -; CDR3: CASRTANTEAFF; DNA: TGTGCCAGTCGGACGGCGAACACTGAAGCTTTCTTT
D: -; V: TRBV27; J: TRBJ1-5; size: -; CDR3: CASSFTGQPQHF; DNA: TGTGCCAGCAGTTTTACTGGTCAGCCCCAGCATTTT
D: -; V: TRBV7-2; J: TRBJ1-6; size: -; CDR3: CASSLGSVNSPLHF; DNA: TGTGCCAGCAGCTTAGGCAGCGTAAATTCACCCCTCCACTTT
D: TRBD1; V: TRBV30; J: TRBJ2-3; size: few; CDR3: CAWSPPGQGVGDTQYF; DNA: TGTGCCTGGAGTCCTCCGGGACAGGGGGTCGGAGATACGCAGTATTTT
D: TRBD2; V: TRBV10-1; J: TRBJ2-5; size: -; CDR3: CASSPGVAGPPSWETQYF; DNA: TGCGCCAGCTCCCCCGGGGTAGCGGGACCGCCTTCATGGGAGACCCAGTACTTC
D: -; V: TRBV7-2; J: TRBJ2-2; size: few; CDR3: CASSPNLNTGELFF; DNA: TGTGCCAGCAGTCCAAACTTGAACACCGGGGAGCTGTTTTTT
D: -; V: TRBV19; J: TRBJ1-5; size: -; CDR3: CASSIDGPFGGGQPQHF; DNA: TGTGCCAGTAGTATAGATGGGCCGTTCGGGGGCGGTCAGCCCCAGCATTTT
D: -; V: TRBV11-1; J: TRBJ1-2; size: few; CDR3: CASSLVRTGYHYGYTF; DNA: TGTGCCAGCAGCTTAGTTCGAACAGGTTACCACTATGGCTACACCTTC
D: -; V: TRBV20-1; J: TRBJ2-1; size: -; CDR3: CSAERGGLQFF; DNA: TGCAGTGCGGAGCGTGGGGGGCTGCAGTTCTTC
D: TRBD1; V: TRBV5-1; J: TRBJ2-5; size: -; CDR3: CASSSGQGAETQYF; DNA: TGCGCCAGCAGCTCTGGACAGGGGGCAGAGACCCAGTACTTC
D: -; V: TRBV11-2; J: TRBJ2-5; size: -; CDR3: CASSLDWQGETQYF; DNA: TGTGCCAGCAGCTTAGATTGGCAGGGAGAGACCCAGTACTTC
D: -; V: TRBV9; J: TRBJ1-1; size: few; CDR3: CASSVAGLNTEAFF; DNA: TGTGCCAGCAGCGTGGCAGGGTTGAACACTGAAGCTTTCTTT
D: TRBD1; V: TRBV6-2/TRBV6-3; J: TRBJ1-6; size: few; CDR3: CASSRSGTGVSPLHF; DNA: TGTGCCAGCAGTCGCTCCGGGACAGGGGTTTCACCCCTCCACTTT
D: -; V: TRBV5-1; J: TRBJ1-1; size: few; CDR3: CASSSRGVDTEAFF; DNA: TGCGCCAGCAGCTCCCGGGGGGTCGACACTGAAGCTTTCTTT
D: -; V: TRBV28; J: TRBJ1-5; size: -; CDR3: CASSWDSNQPQHF; DNA: TGTGCCAGCAGTTGGGATAGCAATCAGCCCCAGCATTTT
D: TRBD1; V: TRBV5-6; J: TRBJ2-3; size: -; CDR3: CASRIRGPDTQYF; DNA: TGTGCCAGCAGGATAAGGGGGCCAGATACGCAGTATTTT
D: TRBD2; V: TRBV18; J: TRBJ2-1; size: few; CDR3: CASSPRASGGDGEQFF; DNA: TGTGCCAGCTCACCCCGGGCTAGCGGGGGTGATGGTGAGCAGTTCTTC
D: -; V: TRBV12-3/TRBV12-4; J: TRBJ1-2; size: -; CDR3: CASSRGPNYGYTF; DNA: TGTGCCAGCAGCCGGGGGCCTAACTATGGCTACACCTTC
D: TRBD1; V: TRBV5-4; J: TRBJ1-1; size: -; CDR3: CASSDRGRGNTEAFF; DNA: TGTGCCAGCAGCGACAGGGGGCGAGGGAACACTGAAGCTTTCTTT
D: -; V: TRBV3-1/TRBV3-2; J: TRBJ1-2; size: once; CDR3: CASSPGDRNYGYTF; DNA: TGTGCCAGCAGCCCGGGAGATAGGAACTATGGCTACACCTTC
D: -; V: TRBV5-8; J: TRBJ2-5; size: -; CDR3: CASSFPGQETQYF; DNA: TGTGCCAGCAGCTTTCCCGGGCAAGAGACCCAGTACTTC
D: -; V: TRBV4-3; J: TRBJ2-1; size: -; CDR3: CASSRKASSYNEQFF; DNA: TGCGCCAGCAGCCGAAAGGCTAGCTCCTACAATGAGCAGTTCTTC
D: -; V: TRBV5-8; J: TRBJ1-1; size: -; CDR3: CASPGGTEAFF; DNA: TGTGCCAGCCCGGGGGGCACTGAAGCTTTCTTT
D: -; V: TRBV30; J: TRBJ1-2; size: -; CDR3: CAWSGGTVYGYTF; DNA: TGTGCCTGGAGTGGGGGCACGGTCTATGGCTACACCTTC
D: -; V: TRBV24-1; J: TRBJ1-5; size: -; CDR3: CATQDRWSNQPQHF; DNA: TGTGCCACCCAAGACAGATGGAGCAATCAGCCCCAGCATTTT
D: -; V: TRBV11-2; J: TRBJ1-4; size: few; CDR3: CASSLVKEKLFF; DNA: TGTGCCAGCAGCTTAGTAAAAGAAAAACTGTTTTTT
D: -; V: TRBV28; J: TRBJ2-3; size: -; CDR3: CASSLFRDFVADTQYF; DNA: TGTGCCAGCAGTTTATTCAGGGACTTTGTGGCAGATACGCAGTATTTT
D: -; V: TRBV5-1; J: TRBJ1-1; size: once; CDR3: CASSLWAGLNTEAFF; DNA: TGCGCCAGCAGCTTGTGGGCAGGGCTGAACACTGAAGCTTTCTTT
D: -; V: TRBV6-2/TRBV6-3; J: TRBJ1-2; size: -; CDR3: CASSYLGNYGYTF; DNA: TGTGCCAGCAGTTACCTGGGGAACTATGGCTACACCTTC
D: -; V: TRBV5-1; J: TRBJ1-1; size: -; CDR3: CASSLVAAMNTEAFF; DNA: TGCGCCAGCAGCTTGGTGGCAGCAATGAACACTGAAGCTTTCTTT
D: -; V: TRBV6-2/TRBV6-3; J: TRBJ2-1; size: -; CDR3: CASSYKSQYYNEQFF; DNA: TGTGCCAGCAGTTACAAATCACAGTACTACAATGAGCAGTTCTTC